Sequencing of this T cell receptor beta chain was carried out in a study of metastatic and nonmetastatic thyroid tumors. The ends were cut back, 4 bases at V and 4 bases at J, with 10 bases in the middle. This CDR3 comprises 13 residues. The germline V gene encodes CDR1 LGHDT and CDR2 YNNKEL (reference sequence). Many counts were recorded for this clone. The antigen remains undetermined. Patients were all untreated before their thyroid surgery. Methods used by the authors: What underpinned the distant-metastasis classifier for papillary thyroid cancer was the set of CDR3 differences across clinicopathological groups. Using MiXCR, TCRdb reanalyzed the PCR reads. The V and J calls shown here were made by TCRdb, not taken from the authors' results. This table holds 49,000 or so clones, about 25% found once. Study-level findings and limits: Versus benign nodules, malignant thyroid tumors reportedly had significantly higher TCR beta diversity, in blood and tumor.

Sequenced material: blood. The sequence was collected from a male donor with papillary thyroid cancer or a benign thyroid nodule (not recorded which). Some clones in this sample may be carry-over from other donors' samples. The chain recombines TRBV3-1 with TRBJ1-1; the D is unclear. The CDR3 DNA sequence: TGTGCCAGCAGCCCCCGACGGGCCACTGAAGCTTTCTTT. It yields the protein CASSPRRATEAFF.